One and the same sample provided the 18 T cell receptor beta chains below, sequenced in a study of T cell repertoires in cytomegalovirus infection. Their recognized antigens are unknown. TCRdb re-derived calls from the reads in MiXCR, one entry per CDR3 protein. Of 830,000 or so distinct CDR3 sequences listed, 30% to 35% were seen once; the top ten hold 9.5% to 15%. Material: cultured CD8+ T cells from PBMCs, obtained from culture after CMV antigen stimulation. The source of these receptors is a human donor in good health (CMV status not recorded). Some clones in this sample may be carry-over from other donors' samples.

This clonotype was seen only once. With a much larger clone just one base away, this may be a read error. V gene TRBV7-6 combines with J gene TRBJ2-3; D uncertain. The CDR3 length is 15 residues. V was cut by 5 bases and J by 2 bases, with 14 bases left in between. CDR1 is SGHVS and CDR2 is FNYEAQ in the germline V gene. For the CDR3, the DNA is TGTGCCAGCAGCCTGAATCCAACGGCCACAGATACGCAGTATTTT. Its protein product is CASSLNPTATDTQYF. The complete variable domain, with remaining parts taken from reference TRBV7-6 and TRBJ2-3, reads GAGVSQSPRYKVTKRGQDVALRCDPISGHVSLYWYRQALGQGPEFLTYFNYEAQQDKSGLPNDRFSAERPEGSISTLTIQRTEQRDSAMYRCASSLNPTATDTQYFGPGTRLTVL.

This clonotype has just a few counts. The chain has TRBV28 and TRBJ1-1; the D gene is possibly TRBD1 (5 bases). Trimming removed 2 bases at V and 4 bases at J, with 11 bases between. The CDR3 length is 14 residues. The germline V gene has CDR1 MDHEN and CDR2 SYDVKM. DNA for the CDR3: TGTGCCAGCAGTTTACGGGGCAGGATCACTGAAGCTTTCTTT. It is translated as CASSLRGRITEAFF.

This clonotype was detected a few times. The rearrangement uses TRBV27 and TRBJ2-1, with a possible D match to TRBD1 (6 bases). Germline CDR1 is MNHEY and CDR2 is SMNVEV (reference sequence). The length of the CDR3 is 15 residues. Trimming shortened V by 7 bases and J by 0 bases, and 13 bases separated the two germline ends. CDR3 protein: CASNNRESSYNEQFF. For the CDR3, the DNA is TGTGCCAGCAATAACAGGGAGAGCTCCTACAATGAGCAGTTCTTC.

This clonotype turned up a few times. V usage is TRBV7-9 and J usage is TRBJ2-7, with 7 bases identical to TRBD1. V was pared by 5 bases and J by 3 bases, with 7 bases of the junction left unmatched. CDR1 SEHNR and CDR2 FQNEAQ come from the germline V gene (reference sequence). This CDR3 contains 14 residues. The CDR3 spells CASSGTEKVYEQYV. The CDR3 bases are TGTGCCAGCAGCGGGACAGAAAAGGTCTACGAGCAGTACGTC.

The chain is built from TRBV12-5 and TRBJ2-5, with TRBD2 matching 13 bases. Germline CDR1 and CDR2: LGHNT and FRNRAP. V dropped 3 bases and J dropped 1; count of bases not matched to a gene: 2. This CDR3 spans 16 amino acids. DNA for the CDR3: TGTGCTAGTGGTTTTGGACTAGCGGGGGCCCAAGAGACCCAGTACTTC. Encoded protein: CASGFGLAGAQETQYF.

J is TRBJ2-4 and V is TRBV7-9; the match to TRBD1 covers 8 bases. With 5 bases clipped from V and 2 bases from J, the junction kept 5 bases outside the gene matches. Germline CDR1 is SEHNR and CDR2 is FQNEAQ (reference sequence). The CDR3 has 15 amino acids. The CDR3 protein is CASSGQGAPKNIQYF. The CDR3, as DNA: TGTGCCAGCAGCGGGCAGGGGGCCCCCAAAAACATTCAGTACTTC.

This rearrangement joins TRBV14 to TRBJ2-7; no clear D. Germline V gene lookup returns CDR1 SGHDN and CDR2 FVKESK. The V gene lost 0 bases and the J gene lost 4 bases, with 19 bases spanning the gap. The CDR3 contains 17 residues. The CDR3 DNA reads TGTGCCAGCAGCCAAGATGTGCCCTGGGAACCCACTTACGAGCAGTACTTC. It yields the protein CASSQDVPWEPTYEQYF.

The chain uses TRBV29-1 and TRBJ2-3; D remains unclear. The CDR3 totals 11 residues. Germline CDR1 and CDR2: SQVTM and ANQGSEA. The germline V and J ends were trimmed by 2 bases and 3 bases, with 3 bases remaining between them. The CDR3 nucleotides are TGCAGCGTTGAACCGACAGATACGCAGTATTTT. Protein: CSVEPTDTQYF.

The V gene is TRBV12-3 or TRBV12-4, the J gene TRBJ1-1, with D possibly being TRBD1 (6 bases). The CDR3 is made up of 12 amino acids. The V end was cut by 5 bases, the J end by 11 bases, with 15 bases between. The CDR3 DNA is TGTGCCAGCAGTGGGGGGCGGACATTTGCTTTCTTT. It is translated as CASSGGRTFAFF.

This clonotype came up a few times. The rearrangement links TRBV7-9 to TRBJ2-5; 8 positions agree with TRBD1. The CDR3 extends over 16 amino acids. V shed 3 bases and J 3 bases; nucleotides not matched to a gene: 9. The germline CDR1 and CDR2 sequences are SEHNR and FQNEAQ (reference sequence). The DNA of the CDR3 is TGTGCCAGCAGCTTCCGGGACAGGAGAGGGGAAGAGACCCAGTACTTC. Translated: CASSFRDRRGEETQYF.

The rearrangement joins TRBV7-8 to TRBJ1-4; TRBD1 aligns across 8 bases. V was pared by 4 bases and J by 3 bases, with 4 bases of the junction left unmatched. Germline V gene data show CDR1 as SGHVS and CDR2 as FQNEAQ. This CDR3 contains 15 residues. The CDR3 spells CASSYGQGPNEKLFF. Here the CDR3 DNA reads TGTGCCAGCAGCTATGGACAGGGTCCTAATGAAAAACTGTTTTTT.

V and J are TRBV4-1 and TRBJ1-1; D unresolved. This CDR3 is built from 15 residues. V lost 0 bases and J lost 1, with 9 bases in between. The V gene's germline CDR1 is MGHRA and CDR2 YSYEKL. This CDR3 reads CASSQDDVWNTEAFF. CDR3 coding DNA: TGCGCCAGCAGCCAAGATGATGTGTGGAACACTGAAGCTTTCTTT.

This chain joins TRBV10-3 and TRBJ2-3, with no clear D. V lost 0 bases, J lost 8 bases, and 9 bases lay in between. The germline V gene encodes CDR1 ENHRY and CDR2 SYGVKD. CDR3 length equals 13 residues. CDR3 DNA sequence: TGTGCCATCAGTGAGTCAACAGTCCTTACGCAGTATTTT. It translates to CAISESTVLTQYF.

The chain combines TRBV7-8 with TRBJ2-7; possible D gene TRBD2, 6 bases. The germline V gene has CDR1 SGHVS and CDR2 FQNEAQ. CDR3 length: 16 amino acids. V was trimmed by 5 bases and J by 1 base, leaving 18 bases between them. This CDR3 reads CASSLPRRGGSYEQYF. DNA of the CDR3: TGTGCCAGCAGCCTCCCCCGGAGGGGAGGATCCTACGAGCAGTACTTC.

The chain uses TRBV10-3 and TRBJ2-5, with 8 bases identical to TRBD1. The V and J ends lost 6 bases and 3 bases, in that order; junction bases with no gene match: 9. Germline V lookup: CDR1 ENHRY, CDR2 SYGVKD. The CDR3 runs 15 residues. CDR3 residues: CAISEGTTGEETQYF. In nucleotides, the CDR3 is TGTGCCATCAGCGAGGGGACGACAGGGGAAGAGACCCAGTACTTC.

This clonotype was counted between two and nine times. V usage is TRBV12-3 or TRBV12-4 and J usage is TRBJ1-2, with TRBD1 matching 8 bases. This CDR3 comprises 15 residues. V lost 5 bases, J lost 0 bases, and 5 bases stayed unmatched. In nucleotides, the CDR3 is TGTGCCAGCAGTCGGACAGGGCGAGCTAACTATGGCTACACCTTC. Protein product: CASSRTGRANYGYTF.

This clonotype was seen a few times. V usage is TRBV29-1 and J usage is TRBJ2-2; D may correspond to TRBD1 or TRBD2 (5 bases each). Trimming stripped 3 bases from V and 5 bases from J, with 13 bases between. This CDR3 has 14 residues. CDR1 SQVTM and CDR2 ANQGSEA come from the germline V gene. The chain's CDR3 is CSVDFGTGTGELFF. DNA for the CDR3: TGCAGCGTTGACTTTGGGACGGGAACCGGGGAGCTGTTTTTT.

This clonotype was seen more than once but under ten times. CDR3 nucleotide sequence: TGTGCCAGCAGCACATATAGCGGGGGTAGCACAGATACGCAGTATTTT. Its protein product is CASSTYSGGSTDTQYF. The chain has TRBV5-4 and TRBJ2-3; 9 nucleotides match TRBD2. Germline V gene data show CDR1 as SGHNT and CDR2 as YYREEE (reference sequence). J was trimmed by 0 bases and V by 4 bases; bases with no gene match: 6. This CDR3 region has 16 residues.